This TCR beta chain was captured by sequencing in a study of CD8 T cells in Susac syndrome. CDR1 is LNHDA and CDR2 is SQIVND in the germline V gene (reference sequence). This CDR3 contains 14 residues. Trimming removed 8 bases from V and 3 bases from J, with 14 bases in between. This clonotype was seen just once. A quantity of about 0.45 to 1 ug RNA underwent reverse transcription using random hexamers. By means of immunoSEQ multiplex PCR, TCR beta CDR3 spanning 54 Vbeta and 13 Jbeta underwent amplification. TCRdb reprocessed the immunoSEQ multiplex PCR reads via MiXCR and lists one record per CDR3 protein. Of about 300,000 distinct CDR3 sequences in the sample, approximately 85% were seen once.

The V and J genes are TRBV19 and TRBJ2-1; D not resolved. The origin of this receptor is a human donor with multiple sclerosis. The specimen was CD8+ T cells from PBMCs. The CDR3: CASSEYGLYNEQFF. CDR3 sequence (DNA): TGTGCCAGTTCGGAATACGGGCTCTACAATGAGCAGTTCTTC.